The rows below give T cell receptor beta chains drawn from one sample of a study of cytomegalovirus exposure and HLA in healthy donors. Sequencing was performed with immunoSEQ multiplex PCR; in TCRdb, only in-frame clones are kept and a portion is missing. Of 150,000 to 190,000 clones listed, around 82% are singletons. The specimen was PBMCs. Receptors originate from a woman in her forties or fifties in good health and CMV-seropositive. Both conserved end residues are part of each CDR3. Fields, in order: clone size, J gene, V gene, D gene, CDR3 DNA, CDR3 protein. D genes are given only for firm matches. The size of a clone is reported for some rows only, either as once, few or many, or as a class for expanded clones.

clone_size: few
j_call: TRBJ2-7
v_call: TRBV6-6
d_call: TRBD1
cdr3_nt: TGTGCCAGCAGCACCGGGACAGGGGCCTCCTACGAGCAGTACTTC
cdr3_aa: CASSTGTGASYEQYF

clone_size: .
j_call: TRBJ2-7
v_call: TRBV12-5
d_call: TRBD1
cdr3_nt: TGTGCTAGTGGTTTGGCCTTGGACAGGCGAGATTACGAGCAGTACTTC
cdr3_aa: CASGLALDRRDYEQYF

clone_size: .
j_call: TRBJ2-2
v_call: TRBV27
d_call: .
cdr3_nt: TGTGCCAGCAGTTTATCGTGGCGGGGCGGAGGCACCGGGGAGCTGTTTTTT
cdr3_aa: CASSLSWRGGGTGELFF

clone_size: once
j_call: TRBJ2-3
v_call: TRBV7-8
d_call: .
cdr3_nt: TGTGCCAGCAGCTTAGTTCTCCCCACAGATACGCAGTATTTT
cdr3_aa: CASSLVLPTDTQYF

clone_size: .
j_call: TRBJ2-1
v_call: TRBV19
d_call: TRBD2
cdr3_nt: TGTGCCAGCACTAGCGGGGGCACCGACAATGAGCAGTTCTTC
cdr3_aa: CASTSGGTDNEQFF

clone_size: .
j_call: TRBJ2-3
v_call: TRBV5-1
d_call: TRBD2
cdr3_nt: TGCGCCAGCAGCTTGGGGGTAGCGGGGGGCGCTAGCACAGATACGCAGTATTTT
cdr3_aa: CASSLGVAGGASTDTQYF

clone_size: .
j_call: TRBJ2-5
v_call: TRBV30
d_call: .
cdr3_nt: TGTGCCTGGGCGGACGGTAGGGGAGAGACCCAGTACTTC
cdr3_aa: CAWADGRGETQYF

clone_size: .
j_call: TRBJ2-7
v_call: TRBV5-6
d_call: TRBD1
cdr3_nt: TGTGCCAGCAGCGCGCAACAGGGGGCTAGCGACAGGTCCTACGAGCAGTACTTC
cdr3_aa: CASSAQQGASDRSYEQYF

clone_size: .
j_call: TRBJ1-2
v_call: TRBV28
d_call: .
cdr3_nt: TGTGCCAGCAGTCTGGCCGAACACGCCACCTTC
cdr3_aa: CASSLAEHATF

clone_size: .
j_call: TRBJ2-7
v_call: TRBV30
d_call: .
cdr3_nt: TGTGCCTGGAGGGTAACAACAGGGAACGAGCAGTACTTC
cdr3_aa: CAWRVTTGNEQYF

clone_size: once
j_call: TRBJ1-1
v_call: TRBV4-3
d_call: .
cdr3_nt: TGCGCCAGCAGCCAAGAGGCAGGGATCGCTGAAGCTTTCTTT
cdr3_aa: CASSQEAGIAEAFF

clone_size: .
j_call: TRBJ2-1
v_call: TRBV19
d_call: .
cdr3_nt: TGTGCCAGTACAGGGGCAGGGCCGGTGGGTAATGAGCAGTTCTTC
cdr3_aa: CASTGAGPVGNEQFF

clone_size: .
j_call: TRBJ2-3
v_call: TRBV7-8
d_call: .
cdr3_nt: TGTGCCAGCAGCTTAGCCTTCAGGGGATCCATAGATACGCAGTATTTT
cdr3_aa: CASSLAFRGSIDTQYF

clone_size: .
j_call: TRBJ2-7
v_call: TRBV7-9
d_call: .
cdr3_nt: TGTTCCAGCAGCTCGGACCAGGGCTCCTACGAGCAGTACTTC
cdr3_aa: CSSSSDQGSYEQYF

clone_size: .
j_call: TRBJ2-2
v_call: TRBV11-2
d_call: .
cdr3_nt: TGTGCCAGCAGCGGCTCGAGTAACAGGGTCACCGGGGAGCTGTTTTTT
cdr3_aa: CASSGSSNRVTGELFF

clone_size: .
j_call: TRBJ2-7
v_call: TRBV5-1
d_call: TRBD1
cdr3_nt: TGCGCCAGCAGCTTGGCCGTGACAGGGAGCTACGAGCAGTACTTC
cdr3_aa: CASSLAVTGSYEQYF